The sample holds a few counts of the clone carrying this TCR beta chain. Its antigen remains unidentified. Time point meaning: patch test 2, 6 weeks after DPC sensitization. Treatment meaning: therapeutic diphenylcyclopropenone sensitization with weekly scalp DPC. Whole blood that had not been fractionated was the source of extracted total RNA. Each patch test followed a blood draw. TCRdb reanalysed the RACE reads using MiXCR and keeps one entry per CDR3 protein. The sample includes 35,000 to 55,000 distinct CDR3 sequences, 9.5% to 10% of them seen just once. The sample belongs to a study of human T cells and chemical hapten exposure. Whole-study context: Skin on the upper inner arm, roughly 2 cm by roughly 2 cm in size, was sensitized with 2% DPC. Each patient's scalp received weekly diphenylcyclopropenone throughout the roughly 25-week study. Overall study results and limits: The count of PT1 expanded TCRs correlated positively with patch test score.

V was pared by 5 bases and J by 9 bases, with 15 bases between. CDR1 and CDR2 from the germline V gene are SGHTA and FQGNSA. CDR3 length equals 13 residues. The sequencing here drew on whole blood, taken in connection with sensitization to the hapten diphenylcyclopropenone (DPC). This clonotype originated in a woman aged 25 to 39 with alopecia areata. Some clones in this sample may be carry-over from other donors' samples. The chain employs TRBV7-2 and TRBJ2-3; unclear D gene. CDR3 residues: CASSGDERATQYF. The CDR3 DNA reads TGTGCCAGCAGCGGCGACGAAAGGGCAACGCAGTATTTT.